These 17 T cell receptor beta chains share one sample of origin, sequenced in a study of OX40 agonist ivuxolimab in advanced cancers. TCRdb keeps only in-frame clones here, not all; method: immunoSEQ multiplex PCR. The sample lists 50,000 to 70,000 clones; approximately 83% were seen once. This specimen was CD4+ or CD8+ T cells sorted from blood, taken in a trial of the OX40 agonist ivuxolimab. These receptors were obtained from an adult with an advanced solid tumor such as melanoma, head and neck, liver or kidney cancer.

The rearrangement uses TRBV7-9 and TRBJ1-2; 7 nucleotides match TRBD1. CDR3 length equals 14 residues. Per the germline V gene, CDR1 is SEHNR and CDR2 is FQNEAQ (reference sequence). The V segment lost 0 bases and the J segment 4 bases; nucleotides outside the gene matches: 2. The CDR3 loop is CASSLAGGTYGYTF. CDR3 DNA: TGTGCCAGCAGCTTAGCAGGGGGCACCTATGGCTACACCTTC.

The gene calls are TRBV5-6 and TRBJ1-4; the D is unclear. The CDR3 totals 17 residues. The germline gives CDR1 SGHDT, CDR2 YYEEEE. Trimming removed 4 bases from V and 0 bases from J, with 16 bases in between. As DNA, the CDR3 is TGTGCCAGCAGCCTTTCGCGTCAGGACGCAACTAATGAAAAACTGTTTTTT. Its protein product is CASSLSRQDATNEKLFF.

This clone was counted a single time. The chain joins TRBV5-6 to TRBJ1-1, with 12 bases fitting TRBD1. Germline loops: CDR1 SGHDT, CDR2 YYEEEE. The CDR3 is 16 amino acids. Germline trimming cut 3 bases from V and 10 bases from J; bases unmatched to any gene: 13. DNA for the CDR3: TGTGCCAGCAGCTCTTCCGGGACAGGGGGCTCCAGGGGAGCTTTCTTT. Protein product: CASSSSGTGGSRGAFF.

The J gene is TRBJ1-5, the V gene TRBV18, with unresolved D. CDR1 and CDR2 from the germline V gene are KGHSH and LQKENI. The germline V and J ends were trimmed by 6 bases and 0 bases, with 9 bases remaining between them. The CDR3 is 14 residues long. This CDR3 reads CASSLGLSNQPQHF. For the CDR3, the DNA is TGTGCCAGCTCCCTCGGTCTTAGCAATCAGCCCCAGCATTTT.

The gene calls are TRBV7-8 and TRBJ1-4, with D hard to call. The CDR3 runs 12 residues. The germline V and J ends were trimmed by 3 bases and 8 bases, with 7 bases remaining between them. From germline, CDR1 is SGHVS and CDR2 FQNEAQ. CDR3 in DNA: TGTGCCAGCAGCTTCGGGCTGGAAAAACTGTTTTTT. This translates into CASSFGLEKLFF.

A single count supports this clone. Distinct nucleotide sequences in the sample also encode this CDR3. The V gene is TRBV5-6, the J gene TRBJ1-1; D ambiguous. CDR3 length: 13 residues. The V gene's germline CDR1 is SGHDT and CDR2 YYEEEE. V gave up 2 bases and J gave up 1 base, with 6 bases separating them. The CDR3 region has the DNA TGTGCCAGCAGCTTAAGCCAGAACACTGAAGCTTTCTTT. Amino acids: CASSLSQNTEAFF.

About this clone itself: Given the absence of the conserved phenylalanine or tryptophan at the CDR3 end, a read error is likely. This chain connects TRBV15 to TRBJ1-6; no firm D call. Germline CDR1 is LNHNV and CDR2 is YYDKDF (reference sequence). This CDR3 comprises 13 residues. Deletions cut 2 bases from V and 10 bases from J, with 9 bases between. The CDR3 DNA sequence: TGTGCCACCAGCAGAAGGGTGGAATCACCCCTCCACCTT. The encoded protein is CATSRRVESPLHL.

This rearrangement joins TRBV7-9 to TRBJ2-7, with D possibly matching TRBD2 (6 bases). The V end was cut by 7 bases, the J end by 4 bases, with 14 bases between. This CDR3 is built from 13 residues. CDR1 and CDR2 (germline): SEHNR, FQNEAQ (reference sequence). The CDR3 protein is CASTPLGLYEQYF. CDR3 DNA: TGTGCCAGCACGCCTTTGGGACTTTACGAGCAGTACTTC.

As regards this clone: The junction differs from germline at one of its ends, possibly a read error. CDR3 nucleotide sequence: TGCAGCGTTATACCACCGGGACAGGGGTTCTTC. Translating it yields CSVIPPGQGFF. The chain combines TRBV29-1 with TRBJ1-2, with 10 bases lining up with TRBD1. The CDR3 is made up of 11 amino acids. Germline CDR1 SQVTM, CDR2 ANQGSEA.

Here the CDR3 DNA reads TGTGCCACCAGCTCTCGGGTGGGACCCACCGCAGATACGCAGTATTTT. Amino acid sequence: CATSSRVGPTADTQYF. The gene calls are TRBV15 and TRBJ2-3; tentatively, D is TRBD1 or TRBD2 (5 bases each). Germline CDR1 is LNHNV and CDR2 is YYDKDF (reference sequence). The CDR3 is made up of 16 amino acids. Trimming stripped 5 bases from V and 4 bases from J, with 19 bases between.

V is TRBV11-1 and J is TRBJ2-1; a weak D match, TRBD1 (6 bases). Trimming cost V 2 bases and J 4 bases, with 6 bases left between them. This CDR3 contains 13 residues. Germline CDR1 and CDR2: SGHAT and FQDESV (reference sequence). For the CDR3, the DNA is TGTGCCAGCAGCTTACAGGGGTACAATGAGCAGTTCTTC. Translating gives CASSLQGYNEQFF. The complete variable domain, with remaining parts taken from reference TRBV11-1 and TRBJ2-1, reads EAEVAQSPRYKITEKSQAVAFWCDPISGHATLYWYRQILGQGPELLVQFQDESVVDDSQLPKDRFSAERLKGVDSTLKIQPAELGDSAMYLCASSLQGYNEQFFGPGTRLTVL.

This clone has only a few counts. V usage is TRBV4-1 and J usage is TRBJ1-2; D call uncertain. The CDR3 runs 13 residues. Germline V gene data show CDR1 as MGHRA and CDR2 as YSYEKL. Trimming removed 3 bases from V and 6 bases from J, with 11 bases in between. CDR3 protein: CASSQSGADGYTF. The DNA for the CDR3 is TGCGCCAGCAGCCAGTCAGGTGCTGATGGCTACACCTTC.

The chain couples TRBV7-9 to TRBJ1-1; D may be TRBD1 (5 bases). V was shortened by 4 bases and J by 3 bases, with 12 bases between the two germline ends. Germline V lookup: CDR1 SEHNR, CDR2 FQNEAQ (reference sequence). The CDR3 runs to 14 residues. The CDR3 sequence is CASSSSREDTEAFF. In nucleotides, the CDR3 is TGTGCCAGCAGCTCGAGCAGGGAGGACACTGAAGCTTTCTTT.

The genes are TRBV4-1 and TRBJ2-5; weak D call: TRBD2 (5 bases). Germline CDR1 and CDR2: MGHRA and YSYEKL. Trimming pared 1 base from V and 7 bases from J, leaving 19 bases between. This CDR3 spans 16 amino acids. CDR3 coding DNA: TGCGCCAGCAGCCAAGGCCCGGAGGCCCCCTATAGGACCCAGTACTTC. Amino acid sequence: CASSQGPEAPYRTQYF.

The chain is built from TRBV27 and TRBJ1-4; perhaps TRBD1 as D (5 bases). V shed 5 bases and J shed 5 bases, with 18 bases lying between them. The CDR3 sequence is 16 residues long. Germline V gene data show CDR1 as MNHEY and CDR2 as SMNVEV (reference sequence). The CDR3 reads CASSMDQGEGNEKLFF. As DNA, the CDR3 is TGTGCCAGCAGTATGGATCAGGGTGAAGGCAATGAAAAACTGTTTTTT.

CDR3 coding DNA: TGTGCCAGCAGCTTAATGGGCTCCACTGAAGCTTTCTTT. It codes for CASSLMGSTEAFF. The genes are TRBV7-8 and TRBJ1-1; D unresolved. The ends were cut back, 2 bases at V and 4 bases at J, with 8 bases in the middle. The CDR3 runs to 13 residues. The germline CDR1 and CDR2 sequences are SGHVS and FQNEAQ. Full variable domain (missing parts from reference TRBV7-8 and TRBJ1-1): GAGVSQSPRYKVAKRGQDVALRCDPISGHVSLFWYQQALGQGPEFLTYFQNEAQLDKSGLPSDRFFAERPEGSVSTLKIQRTQQEDSAVYLCASSLMGSTEAFFGQGTRLTVV.

The chain couples TRBV5-1 to TRBJ1-2; weak D call: TRBD1 (6 bases). Germline loops: CDR1 SGHRS, CDR2 YFSETQ. This CDR3 is 14 amino acids long. Trimming took off 7 bases at V and 2 bases at J, with 15 bases between the two ends. The CDR3 nucleotides read TGCGCCAGCGGAAGCAGGGGATTGAACTATGGCTACACCTTC. Residues: CASGSRGLNYGYTF.